The entry that follows covers one T cell receptor (beta chain) sequence. Its antigen is not identified. CDR1 and CDR2 from the germline V gene are SGHRS and YFSETQ. This CDR3 is 13 amino acids long. V dropped 0 bases and J dropped 13 bases, with 13 bases sitting between them. The data originate from a study of long-term antiretroviral therapy in people with HIV. Sequencing used immunoSEQ v3.0 at survey level. Sequencing used immunoSEQ multiplex PCR; TCRdb keeps in-frame clones, though not all of them. The table lists 20,000 to 25,000 clones, less than 85% of them singletons. Study-level findings and limits: Diversity went up after ART and still fell short of transplant donor controls. Dominating the repertoire at all time points were the clones that expanded before ART.

The clonotype originates from a woman between 35 and 50 years old with HIV. The genes are TRBV5-1 and TRBJ1-4, with D maybe TRBD1 (5 bases). The source material was unsorted PBMCs, sampled less than 1.8 years before starting antiretroviral therapy. The CDR3 coding sequence is TGCGCCAGCAGCTTGGCCCCGGACCAGGGACTGTTTTTT. This translates into CASSLAPDQGLFF.